These T cell receptor beta chains were read from a single sample in a study of control samples from healthy donors and cancer patients. Assay used: immunoSEQ multiplex PCR; TCRdb lists only in-frame clones, some missing. This table has around 78,000 clones, about 94% appearing once. Sequencing was done on a sample of blood. These receptors all come from a woman between 18 and 29 years old in good health. Each CDR3 is given with its conserved first and last residue. Fields, in order: V gene, J gene, D gene, clone size, CDR3 protein, CDR3 DNA. D genes are given only for firm matches. Some rows have no size entry. The others give once, few or many, or a class for an expanded clone.

>TRBV11-2|TRBJ2-3|NA|NA
CASSFIWGDTQYF
TGTGCCAGCAGCTTTATTTGGGGAGATACGCAGTATTTT
>TRBV20-1|TRBJ2-3|TRBD2|NA
CSASSREGRTDTQYF
TGCAGTGCTAGTTCGCGGGAGGGACGGACAGATACGCAGTATTTT
>TRBV29-1|TRBJ2-1|NA|NA
CSVSDSRNEQFF
TGCAGCGTTTCGGACAGCCGAAATGAGCAGTTCTTC
>TRBV9|TRBJ1-1|TRBD1|NA
CASSVGDRRNTEAFF
TGTGCCAGCAGCGTAGGGGACAGGAGGAACACTGAAGCTTTCTTT
>TRBV19|TRBJ1-1|NA|NA
CASEDSMNTEAFF
TGTGCCAGTGAGGACAGCATGAACACTGAAGCTTTCTTT
>TRBV19|TRBJ2-3|NA|NA
CASSPNTWYTDTQYF
TGTGCCAGTAGTCCTAACACGTGGTACACAGATACGCAGTATTTT
>TRBV7-2|TRBJ2-3|NA|NA
CASSRADTQYF
TGTGCCAGCAGCAGGGCAGATACGCAGTATTTT
>TRBV7-7|TRBJ2-5|NA|NA
CASSLAVGDSAETQYF
TGTGCTAGCAGCTTAGCGGTGGGGGATTCGGCCGAGACCCAGTACTTC
>TRBV28|TRBJ1-4|NA|NA
CASSLSGGEKLFF
TGTGCCAGCAGTTTATCCGGAGGGGAAAAACTGTTTTTT
>TRBV4-2|TRBJ2-1|TRBD2|NA
CASSRRTSGGSYNEQFF
TGTGCCAGCAGCCGCCGGACTAGCGGGGGCTCCTACAATGAGCAGTTCTTC
>TRBV11-2|TRBJ2-7|NA|NA
CASSLGGGSSQYF
TGTGCCAGCAGCTTAGGTGGGGGTAGTTCCCAGTACTTC
>TRBV19|TRBJ1-1|TRBD1|NA
CASSPTVGTGAFF
TGTGCCAGTAGTCCCACGGTCGGGACAGGAGCTTTCTTT
>TRBV5-6|TRBJ2-5|NA|NA
CASSLGRVGTQYF
TGTGCCAGCAGCTTGGGGAGGGTCGGGACCCAGTACTTC
>TRBV3-1/TRBV3-2|TRBJ2-3|TRBD1|NA
CASSSDRVGPTDTQYF
TGTGCCAGCAGCTCCGACAGGGTAGGGCCCACAGATACGCAGTATTTT
>TRBV11-3|TRBJ2-2|TRBD1|NA
CASSPGAGTGGTGELFF
TGTGCCAGCAGCCCTGGGGCCGGGACAGGGGGAACCGGGGAGCTGTTTTTT
>TRBV11-2|TRBJ1-3|NA|NA
CASSLIDSGNTIYF
TGTGCCAGCAGCTTGATCGACTCTGGAAACACCATATATTTT
>TRBV7-9|TRBJ2-7|TRBD1|NA
CASSPGDRGYEQYF
TGTGCCAGCAGCCCAGGAGACAGGGGGTACGAGCAGTACTTC
>TRBV11-2|TRBJ1-6|TRBD1|NA
CASGPGQSFSPLHF
TGTGCCAGCGGACCGGGACAGAGCTTTTCACCCCTCCACTTT
>TRBV5-1|TRBJ2-5|NA|NA
CASSFGEVGETQYF
TGCGCCAGCAGCTTTGGGGAGGTGGGAGAGACCCAGTACTTC
>TRBV3-1/TRBV3-2|TRBJ2-5|NA|NA
CASSLRFGGAGGETQYF
TGTGCCAGCAGCCTCCGTTTTGGGGGAGCCGGGGGAGAGACCCAGTACTTC
>TRBV6-4|TRBJ2-1|NA|NA
CASTDEQFF
TGTGCCAGCACGGATGAGCAGTTCTTC
>TRBV12-3/TRBV12-4|TRBJ1-5|NA|NA
CASSFGAQPQHF
TGTGCCAGCAGTTTTGGGGCTCAGCCCCAGCATTTT
>TRBV5-4|TRBJ2-7|NA|once
CATNLREEQYF
TGTGCCACAAACCTCCGAGAGGAGCAGTACTTC
>TRBV27|TRBJ2-6|NA|NA
CASSLSAWRGPGANVLTF
TGTGCCAGCAGTTTATCGGCTTGGAGGGGCCCTGGGGCCAACGTCCTGACTTTC
>TRBV6-5|TRBJ1-2|NA|NA
CASRLAQNNYGYTF
TGTGCCAGCAGGCTGGCCCAGAACAACTATGGCTACACCTTC
>TRBV6-1|TRBJ2-7|TRBD1|NA
CASSELGQGSDEQYF
TGTGCCAGCAGTGAATTGGGACAGGGATCCGACGAGCAGTACTTC